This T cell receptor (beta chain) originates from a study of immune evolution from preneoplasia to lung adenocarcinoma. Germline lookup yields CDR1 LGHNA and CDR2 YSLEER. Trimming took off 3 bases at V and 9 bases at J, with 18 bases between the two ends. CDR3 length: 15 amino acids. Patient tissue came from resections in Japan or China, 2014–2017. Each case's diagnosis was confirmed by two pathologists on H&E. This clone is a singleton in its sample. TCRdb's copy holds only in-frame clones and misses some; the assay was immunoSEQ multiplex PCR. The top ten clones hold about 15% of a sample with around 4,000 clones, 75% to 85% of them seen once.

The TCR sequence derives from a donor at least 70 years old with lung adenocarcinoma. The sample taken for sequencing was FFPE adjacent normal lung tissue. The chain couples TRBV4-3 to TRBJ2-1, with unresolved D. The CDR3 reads CASSHPGLGRSEQFF. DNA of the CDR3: TGCGCCAGCAGCCACCCCGGCCTAGGACGAAGTGAGCAGTTCTTC.